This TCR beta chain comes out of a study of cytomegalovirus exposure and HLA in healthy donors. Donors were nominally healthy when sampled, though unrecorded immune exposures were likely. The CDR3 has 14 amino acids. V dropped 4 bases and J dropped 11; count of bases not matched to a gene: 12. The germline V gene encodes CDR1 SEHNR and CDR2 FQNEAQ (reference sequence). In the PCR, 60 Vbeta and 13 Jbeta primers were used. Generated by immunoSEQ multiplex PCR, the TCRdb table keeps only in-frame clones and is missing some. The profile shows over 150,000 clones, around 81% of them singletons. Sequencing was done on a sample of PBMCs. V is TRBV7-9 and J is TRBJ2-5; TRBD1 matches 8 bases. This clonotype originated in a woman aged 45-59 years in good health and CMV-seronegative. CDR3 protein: CASSSSQGAREQYF. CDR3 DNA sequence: TGTGCCAGCAGCTCGAGCCAGGGGGCCAGGGAGCAGTACTTC.